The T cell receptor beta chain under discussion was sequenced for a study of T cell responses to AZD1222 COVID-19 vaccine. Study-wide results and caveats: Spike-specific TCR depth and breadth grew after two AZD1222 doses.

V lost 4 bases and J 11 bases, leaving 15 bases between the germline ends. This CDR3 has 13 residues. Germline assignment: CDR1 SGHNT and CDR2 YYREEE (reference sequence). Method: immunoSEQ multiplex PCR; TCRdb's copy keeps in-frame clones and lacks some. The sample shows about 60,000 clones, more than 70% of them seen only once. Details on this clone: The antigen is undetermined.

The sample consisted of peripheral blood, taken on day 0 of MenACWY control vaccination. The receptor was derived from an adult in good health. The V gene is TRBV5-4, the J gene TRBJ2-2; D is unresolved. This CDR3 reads CASSPATVSELFF. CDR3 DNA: TGTGCCAGCAGCCCGGCCACCGTCAGCGAGCTGTTTTTT.